Here is one T cell receptor (beta chain) with its context. This entry is derived from a study of shared clonotypes between healthy human individuals. CDR3 length: 14 residues. TCRdb keeps only in-frame clones here, not all; method: immunoSEQ multiplex PCR. The sample lists 2.3 million or so clones, about 92% occurring once. The specimen sequenced was naive CD4+ T cells from PBMCs. As for subset: CD45RA+ positively selected. The TCR sequence derives from a man aged 18 to 35 in good health. Some clones in this sample may be carry-over from other donors' samples. The V gene is TRBV21-1, the J gene TRBJ2-3. TRBV21-1 counts as a pseudogene. CDR3 DNA: TGTGCCAGCAGCCACCCCGGGCCGACAGATACGCAGTATTTT. The encoded protein is CASSHPGPTDTQYF.